What follows are 18 T cell receptor beta chains derived from one specimen sequenced in a study of T cells in Graves' hyperthyroidism and ophthalmopathy (dated by TCRdb to about 2019). Libraries were built with multiplex PCR. Reads for this sample came from an Illumina HiSeq 2000. TCR beta CDR3 regions were amplified from RNA transcripts. A first-round RT-PCR of the TCR CDR3 used the HTBI primer set with the Qiagen OneStep RT-PCR kit. The public sequencing data were trimmed at Q25 with fastp and processed into clonotypes with MiXCR by TCRdb, which kept only in-frame beta chains. CDR3 protein sequences are deduplicated, and each keeps its most common genes and DNA. This sample comprises 400,000 to 600,000 distinct CDR3 sequences, more than 20% of them detected only once. The top ten clones comprise about a quarter of the sample. The specimen sequenced was blood. These receptors were taken from a man aged 18 to 30 with Graves' hyperthyroidism.

The rearrangement uses TRBV5-6 and TRBJ2-5; the D gene is possibly TRBD2 (6 bases). Looked up from germline, CDR1 is SGHDT and CDR2 is YYEEEE. This CDR3 spans 16 amino acids. V was cut by 0 bases and J by 4 bases, with 16 bases left in between. The CDR3 loop reads CASSLVWDLTGETQYF. CDR3 DNA: TGTGCCAGCAGCTTGGTCTGGGACTTAACCGGAGAGACCCAGTACTTC.

This clonotype was seen repeatedly, ten times or more. V usage is TRBV14 and J usage is TRBJ1-2; D may be TRBD1 (5 bases). The CDR3 is made up of 19 amino acids. V gave up 1 base and J gave up 8 bases, with 29 bases separating them. In germline, CDR1 is SGHDN, CDR2 FVKESK. DNA of the CDR3: TGTGCCAGCAGCCAAGTGGCTTTCGACAGAGACACCCGATTTCGGGGCTACACCTTC. Amino acids: CASSQVAFDRDTRFRGYTF. Complete variable domain (other parts from reference TRBV14 and TRBJ1-2): EAGVTQFPSHSVIEKGQTVTLRCDPISGHDNLYWYRRVMGKEIKFLLHFVKESKQDESGMPNNRFLAERTGGTYSTLKVQPAELEDSGVYFCASSQVAFDRDTRFRGYTFGSGTRLTVV.

This chain joins TRBV28 and TRBJ1-5, with a tentative D call TRBD1 (6 bases). The germline CDR1 and CDR2 sequences are MDHEN and SYDVKM. The CDR3 runs 15 residues. Trimming left V 5 bases short and J 0 bases short, with 11 bases between. CDR3 region: CASSVNRVSNQPQHF. DNA of the CDR3: TGTGCCAGCAGTGTAAACAGGGTTAGCAATCAGCCCCAGCATTTT.

This clonotype was detected many times. This chain connects TRBV28 to TRBJ1-2; unclear D gene. The germline V and J ends were trimmed by 2 bases and 1 base, with 8 bases remaining between them. The CDR3 has 14 amino acids. Per germline, CDR1 MDHEN and CDR2 SYDVKM. This CDR3 is CASSLQEINYGYTF. The CDR3 DNA follows: TGTGCCAGCAGTTTACAGGAAATTAACTATGGCTACACCTTC.

The count of this clonotype is one. This chain connects TRBV28 to TRBJ2-5, with D maybe TRBD2 (5 bases). CDR3 size: 19 residues. V shed 5 bases and J shed 6 bases, with 31 bases lying between them. Germline CDR1 is MDHEN and CDR2 is SYDVKM. CDR3 in amino acids: CASSPRRERIGSGWKTQYF. DNA for the CDR3: TGTGCCAGCAGTCCACGAAGGGAGAGGATAGGTTCGGGATGGAAGACCCAGTACTTC.

This clonotype was recorded a few times. The rearrangement joins TRBV18 to TRBJ1-6; D is uncertain. The length of the CDR3 is 15 residues. Germline loops: CDR1 KGHSH, CDR2 LQKENI. The V end was cut by 3 bases, the J end by 6 bases, with 12 bases between. Here the CDR3 DNA reads TGTGCCAGCTCACCTCAAGCCCCTTTTAATTCACCCCTCCACTTT. As protein: CASSPQAPFNSPLHF.

This clonotype was recorded at least ten times. CDR3 DNA sequence: TGTGCCACCCAGGGGCTAGCCAAAAACATTCAGTACTTC. This codes for CATQGLAKNIQYF. The chain recombines TRBV10-3 with TRBJ2-4, with D possibly TRBD1 on 6 matching bases. Trimming removed 10 bases from V and 0 bases from J, with 10 bases in between. The CDR3 is 13 residues long. Germline CDR1 and CDR2: ENHRY and SYGVKD.

In its sample, this clonotype was seen many times. The chain carries TRBV6-2 or TRBV6-3 and TRBJ2-7; 12 bases fit TRBD2. The CDR3 consists of 14 residues. The J segment lost 5 bases and the V segment lost 5 bases, leaving 4 bases of the junction unmatched. The germline V gene has CDR1 MNHEY and CDR2 SVGEGT. The CDR3: CASSRGLAGNEQYF. In DNA form, the CDR3 reads TGTGCCAGCAGTAGAGGACTAGCGGGGAACGAGCAGTACTTC.

At least ten counts were recorded for this clonotype. CDR3 sequence (DNA): TGTGCCAGCAGTTCCGGGGGCAGGCGACCCTTCTATGGCTACACCTTC. Its translation is CASSSGGRRPFYGYTF. The chain employs TRBV28 and TRBJ1-2; D perhaps matches TRBD1 (6 bases). The CDR3 extends over 16 amino acids. The ends were cut back, 4 bases at V and 4 bases at J, with 19 bases in the middle. Germline CDR1 and CDR2: MDHEN and SYDVKM.

This clonotype was observed a handful of times. The chain has TRBV5-1 and TRBJ2-7; D call uncertain. Germline loops: CDR1 SGHRS, CDR2 YFSETQ. The CDR3 sequence is 14 residues long. V dropped 3 bases and J dropped 1 base, with 11 bases sitting between them. The CDR3 here is CASSSGPDSYEQYF. CDR3 nucleotides: TGCGCCAGCAGCTCCGGCCCAGATTCCTACGAGCAGTACTTC.

The V gene is TRBV5-1, the J gene TRBJ1-2, with D perhaps matching TRBD1 (6 bases). The CDR3 spans 14 residues. Germline V CDR1 and CDR2: SGHRS, YFSETQ. The V and J ends lost 7 bases and 4 bases respectively, with 17 bases between them. CDR3 nucleotides: TGCGCCAGCGGCCTCGGGGGCCAATCCTATGGCTACACCTTC. Its translation is CASGLGGQSYGYTF.

V gene TRBV30 combines with J gene TRBJ2-7; D is undetermined. The length of the CDR3 is 14 residues. Deletions cut 2 bases from V and 3 bases from J, with 14 bases between. Germline V gene sequence: CDR1 GTSNPN, CDR2 SVGIG (reference sequence). CDR3 DNA: TGTGCCTGGAGTAAGCCGCTCGGCTACTACGAGCAGTACTTC. Protein product: CAWSKPLGYYEQYF.

This clonotype was seen once. A much larger clone lies a single base off, so this may be a read error. The CDR3 does not end in the conserved phenylalanine or tryptophan, so this is likely a read error. This rearrangement joins TRBV14 to TRBJ2-7, with 10 bases that match TRBD1. Germline V gives CDR1 SGHDN, CDR2 FVKESK. This CDR3 region has 16 residues. Trimming cost V 0 bases and J 3 bases; bases outside gene matches: 5. CDR3 in amino acids: CASSQDLWDRGYEQYY. CDR3 nucleotides: TGTGCCAGCAGCCAAGATCTGTGGGACAGGGGCTACGAGCAGTACTAC.

This clonotype was recorded many times. The V call is TRBV6-5, the J call TRBJ2-7; D is undetermined. The CDR3 spans 12 residues. V dropped 5 bases and J dropped 4 bases, with 9 bases sitting between them. The V gene's germline CDR1 is MNHEY and CDR2 SVGAGI. CDR3 DNA: TGTGCCAGCAGTCGACTGGAGTACGAGCAGTACTTC. As protein: CASSRLEYEQYF.

The table lists this clonotype with many counts. The gene calls are TRBV28 and TRBJ1-6; 8 bases line up with TRBD1. The CDR3 has 16 residues. Germline CDR1 MDHEN, CDR2 SYDVKM. V was clipped by 8 bases and J by 9 bases; unmatched bases: 15. The CDR3 here is CASLSVGRGQFSPLHF. The DNA for the CDR3 is TGTGCCAGCCTTTCCGTAGGCAGGGGGCAGTTTTCACCCCTCCACTTT.

This clonotype was seen ten or more times. The rearrangement links TRBV19 to TRBJ1-2, with D possibly being TRBD1 (5 bases). Germline CDR1 and CDR2: LNHDA and SQIVND (reference sequence). Trimming left V 5 bases short and J 3 bases short, with 16 bases between. This CDR3 comprises 15 residues. This CDR3 reads CASSPGPMDYYGYTF. The CDR3 coding sequence is TGTGCCAGTAGTCCGGGACCAATGGACTACTATGGCTACACCTTC. The whole variable domain, remainder taken from reference TRBV19 and TRBJ1-2, is DGGITQSPKYLFRKEGQNVTLSCEQNLNHDAMYWYRQDPGQGLRLIYYSQIVNDFQKGDIAEGYSVSREKKESFPLTVTSAQKNPTAFYLCASSPGPMDYYGYTFGSGTRLTVV.

The chain links TRBV11-1 to TRBJ1-1, with D unresolved. The CDR3 length is 16 residues. Germline CDR1 SGHAT, CDR2 FQDESV (reference sequence). V lost 3 bases, J lost 1 base, and 15 bases lay in between. CDR3 amino acids: CASSLQTLTGNTEAFF. CDR3 coding DNA: TGTGCCAGCAGCTTGCAAACACTGACTGGGAACACTGAAGCTTTCTTT.

The gene calls are TRBV27 and TRBJ2-7; 11 bases are a match to TRBD1. This CDR3 has 12 residues. Germline values: CDR1 MNHEY, CDR2 SMNVEV (reference sequence). Losses at the gene ends were 10 bases for V and 5 bases for J; bases not matched to a gene: 4. The CDR3 DNA sequence: TGTGCCATCGGACAGGGGGCCCACGAGCAGTACTTC. It codes for CAIGQGAHEQYF.